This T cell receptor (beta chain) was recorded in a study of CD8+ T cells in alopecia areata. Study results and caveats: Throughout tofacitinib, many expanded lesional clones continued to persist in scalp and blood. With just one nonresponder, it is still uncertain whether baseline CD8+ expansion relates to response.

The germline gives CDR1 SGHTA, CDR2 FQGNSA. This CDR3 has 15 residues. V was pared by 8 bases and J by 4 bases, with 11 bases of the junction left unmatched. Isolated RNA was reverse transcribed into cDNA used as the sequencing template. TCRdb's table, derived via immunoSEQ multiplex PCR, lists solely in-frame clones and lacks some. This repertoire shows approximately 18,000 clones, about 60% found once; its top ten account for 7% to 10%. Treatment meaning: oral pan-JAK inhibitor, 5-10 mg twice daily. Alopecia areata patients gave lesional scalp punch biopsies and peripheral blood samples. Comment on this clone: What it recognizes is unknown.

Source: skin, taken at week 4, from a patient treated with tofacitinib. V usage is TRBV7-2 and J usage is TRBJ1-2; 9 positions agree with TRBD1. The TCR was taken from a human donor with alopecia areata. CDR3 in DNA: TGTGCCAGCGGGTCCGGGACAGGGAGCTCCTATGGCTACACCTTC. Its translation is CASGSGTGSSYGYTF.